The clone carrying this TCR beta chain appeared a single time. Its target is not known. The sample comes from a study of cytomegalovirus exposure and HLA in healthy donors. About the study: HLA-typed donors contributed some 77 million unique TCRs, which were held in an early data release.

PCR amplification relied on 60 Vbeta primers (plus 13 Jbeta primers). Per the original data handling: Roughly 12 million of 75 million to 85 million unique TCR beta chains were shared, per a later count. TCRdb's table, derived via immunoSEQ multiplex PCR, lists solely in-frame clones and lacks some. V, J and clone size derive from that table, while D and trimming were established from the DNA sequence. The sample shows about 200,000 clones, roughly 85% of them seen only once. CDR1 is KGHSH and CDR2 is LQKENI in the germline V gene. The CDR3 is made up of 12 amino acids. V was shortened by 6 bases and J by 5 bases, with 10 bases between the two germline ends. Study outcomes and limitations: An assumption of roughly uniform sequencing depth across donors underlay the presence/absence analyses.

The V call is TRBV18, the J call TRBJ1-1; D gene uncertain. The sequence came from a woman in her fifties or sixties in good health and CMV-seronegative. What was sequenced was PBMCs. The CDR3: CASSLTVTEAFF. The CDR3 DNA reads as TGTGCCAGCTCCCTTACGGTTACTGAAGCTTTCTTT.